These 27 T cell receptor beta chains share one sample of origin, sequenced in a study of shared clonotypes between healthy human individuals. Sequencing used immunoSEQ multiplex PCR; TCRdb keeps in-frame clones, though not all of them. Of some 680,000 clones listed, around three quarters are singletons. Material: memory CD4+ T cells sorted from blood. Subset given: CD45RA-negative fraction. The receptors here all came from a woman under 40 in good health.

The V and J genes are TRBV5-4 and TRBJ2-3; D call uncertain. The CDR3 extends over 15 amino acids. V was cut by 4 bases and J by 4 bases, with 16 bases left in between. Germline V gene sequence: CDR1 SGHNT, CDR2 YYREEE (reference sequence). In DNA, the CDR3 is TGTGCCAGCAGCCAGTCCAGAGGAGCCCCAGATACGCAGTATTTT. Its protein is CASSQSRGAPDTQYF.

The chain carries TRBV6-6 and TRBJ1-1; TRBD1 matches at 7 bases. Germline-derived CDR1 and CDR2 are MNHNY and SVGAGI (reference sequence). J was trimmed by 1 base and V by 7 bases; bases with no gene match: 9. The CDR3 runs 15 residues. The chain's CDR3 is CASTGTGEANTEAFF. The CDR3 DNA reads TGTGCCAGCACCGGTACAGGGGAGGCGAACACTGAAGCTTTCTTT.

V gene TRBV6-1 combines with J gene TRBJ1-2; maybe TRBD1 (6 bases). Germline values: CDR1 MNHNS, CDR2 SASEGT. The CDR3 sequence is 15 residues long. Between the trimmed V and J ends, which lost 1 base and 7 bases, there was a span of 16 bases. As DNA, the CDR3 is TGTGCCAGCAGTGAAGTAGCCCACGGGGGCCGTGGCTACACCTTC. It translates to CASSEVAHGGRGYTF.

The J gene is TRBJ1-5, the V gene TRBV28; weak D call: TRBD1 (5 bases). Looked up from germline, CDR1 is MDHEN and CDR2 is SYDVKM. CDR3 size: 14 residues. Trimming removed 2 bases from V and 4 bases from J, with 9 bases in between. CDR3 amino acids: CASSLIGGNQPQHF. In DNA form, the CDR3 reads TGTGCCAGCAGTTTAATCGGGGGGAATCAGCCCCAGCATTTT.

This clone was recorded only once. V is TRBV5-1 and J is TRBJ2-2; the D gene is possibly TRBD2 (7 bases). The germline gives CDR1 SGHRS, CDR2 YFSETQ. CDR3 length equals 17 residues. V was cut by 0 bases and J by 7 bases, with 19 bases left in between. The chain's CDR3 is CASSLAARRGDYGELFF. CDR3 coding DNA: TGCGCCAGCAGCTTGGCCGCCCGGAGGGGGGACTACGGGGAGCTGTTTTTT.

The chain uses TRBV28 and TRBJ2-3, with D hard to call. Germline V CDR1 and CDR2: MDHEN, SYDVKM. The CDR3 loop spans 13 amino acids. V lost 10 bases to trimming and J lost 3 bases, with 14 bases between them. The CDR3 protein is CATRPSSTDTQYF. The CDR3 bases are TGTGCCACCCGCCCATCTTCGACAGATACGCAGTATTTT.

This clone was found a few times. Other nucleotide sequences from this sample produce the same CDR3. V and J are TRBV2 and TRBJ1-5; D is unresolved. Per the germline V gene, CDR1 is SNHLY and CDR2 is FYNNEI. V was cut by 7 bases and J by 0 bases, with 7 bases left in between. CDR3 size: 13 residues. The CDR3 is CASKAGSNQPQHF. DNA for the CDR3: TGTGCCAGCAAAGCAGGTAGCAATCAGCCCCAGCATTTT.

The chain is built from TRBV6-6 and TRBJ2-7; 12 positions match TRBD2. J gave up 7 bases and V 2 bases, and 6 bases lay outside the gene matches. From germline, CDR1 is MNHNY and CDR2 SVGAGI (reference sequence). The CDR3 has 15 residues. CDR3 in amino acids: CASSYRGLAGDEQYF. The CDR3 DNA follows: TGTGCCAGCAGTTACCGGGGACTAGCGGGCGATGAGCAGTACTTC.

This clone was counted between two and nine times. The CDR3 is CASSPRTGTRNEQYF. CDR3 sequence (DNA): TGTGCCAGCAGCCCCAGGACAGGGACGAGGAACGAGCAGTACTTC. The chain employs TRBV7-9 and TRBJ2-7; 8 nucleotides line up with TRBD1. Unmatched junction bases numbered 11, after V lost 5 bases and J lost 5 bases. Per the germline V gene, CDR1 is SEHNR and CDR2 is FQNEAQ (reference sequence). CDR3 length: 15 residues.

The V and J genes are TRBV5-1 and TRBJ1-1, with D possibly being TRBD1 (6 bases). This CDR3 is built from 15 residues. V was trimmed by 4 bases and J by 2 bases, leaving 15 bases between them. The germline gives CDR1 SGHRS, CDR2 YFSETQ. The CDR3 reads CASSQTGTINTEAFF. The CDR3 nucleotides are TGCGCCAGCAGCCAAACCGGGACAATTAACACTGAAGCTTTCTTT.

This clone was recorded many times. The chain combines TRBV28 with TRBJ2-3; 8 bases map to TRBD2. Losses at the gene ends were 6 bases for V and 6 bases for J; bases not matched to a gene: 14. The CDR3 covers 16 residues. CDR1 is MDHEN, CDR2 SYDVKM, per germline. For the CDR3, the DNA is TGTGCCAGCAGAGCAAGCGGGGGCCCCTACCTGGATACGCAGTATTTT. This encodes CASRASGGPYLDTQYF.

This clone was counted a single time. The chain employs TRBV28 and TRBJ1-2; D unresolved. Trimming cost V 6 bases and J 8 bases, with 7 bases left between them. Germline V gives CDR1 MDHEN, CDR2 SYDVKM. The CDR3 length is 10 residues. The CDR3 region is CASSRGGYTF. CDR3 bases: TGTGCCAGCAGCCGAGGCGGCTACACCTTC.

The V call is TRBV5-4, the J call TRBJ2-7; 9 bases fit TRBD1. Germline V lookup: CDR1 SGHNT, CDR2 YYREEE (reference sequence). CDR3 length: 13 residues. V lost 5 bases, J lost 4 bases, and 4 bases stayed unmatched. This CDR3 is CASSSDRGYEQYF. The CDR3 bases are TGTGCCAGCAGTTCTGACAGGGGGTACGAGCAGTACTTC.

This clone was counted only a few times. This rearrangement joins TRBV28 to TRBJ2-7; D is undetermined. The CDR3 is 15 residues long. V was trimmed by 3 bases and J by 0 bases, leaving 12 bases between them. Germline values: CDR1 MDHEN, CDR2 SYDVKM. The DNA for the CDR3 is TGTGCCAGCAGTTTTTTCCAGCAGAGCTCCTACGAGCAGTACTTC. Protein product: CASSFFQQSSYEQYF.

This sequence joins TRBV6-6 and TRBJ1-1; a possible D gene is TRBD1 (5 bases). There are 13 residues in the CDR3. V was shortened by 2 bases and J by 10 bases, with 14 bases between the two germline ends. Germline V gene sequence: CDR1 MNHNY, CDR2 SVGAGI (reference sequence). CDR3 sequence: CASSYDAPGGAFF. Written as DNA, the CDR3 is TGTGCCAGCAGTTACGACGCCCCCGGGGGAGCTTTCTTT.

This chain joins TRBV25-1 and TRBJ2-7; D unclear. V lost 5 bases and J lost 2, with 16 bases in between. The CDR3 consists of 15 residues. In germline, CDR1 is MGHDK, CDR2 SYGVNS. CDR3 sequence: CASSPPHGRTYEQYF. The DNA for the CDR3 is TGTGCCAGCAGTCCCCCCCACGGCAGGACCTACGAGCAGTACTTC.

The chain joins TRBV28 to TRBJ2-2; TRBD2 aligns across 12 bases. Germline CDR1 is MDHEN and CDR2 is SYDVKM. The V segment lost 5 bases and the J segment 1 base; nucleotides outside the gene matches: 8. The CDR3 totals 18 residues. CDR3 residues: CASSPLPTSGRNTGELFF. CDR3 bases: TGTGCCAGCAGTCCCCTCCCGACTAGCGGGAGGAACACCGGGGAGCTGTTTTTT.

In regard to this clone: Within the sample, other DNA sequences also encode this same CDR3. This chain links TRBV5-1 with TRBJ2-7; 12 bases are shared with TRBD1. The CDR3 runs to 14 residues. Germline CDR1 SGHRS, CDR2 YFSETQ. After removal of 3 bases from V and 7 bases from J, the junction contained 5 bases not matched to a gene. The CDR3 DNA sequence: TGCGCCAGCAGCTCCGGGACAGGGGGCTTAGAGCAGTACTTC. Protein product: CASSSGTGGLEQYF.

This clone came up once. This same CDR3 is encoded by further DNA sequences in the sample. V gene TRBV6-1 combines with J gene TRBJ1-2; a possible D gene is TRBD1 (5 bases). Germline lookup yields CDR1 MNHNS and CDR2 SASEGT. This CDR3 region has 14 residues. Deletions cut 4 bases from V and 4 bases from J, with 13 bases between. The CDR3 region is CASSALQGSYGYTF. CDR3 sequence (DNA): TGTGCCAGCAGTGCCCTCCAGGGCTCCTATGGCTACACCTTC.

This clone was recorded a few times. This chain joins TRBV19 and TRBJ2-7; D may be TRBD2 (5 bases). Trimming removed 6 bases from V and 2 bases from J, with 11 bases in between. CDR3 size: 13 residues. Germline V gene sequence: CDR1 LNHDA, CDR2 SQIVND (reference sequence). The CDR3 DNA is TGTGCCAGTAGCCATAGAGGGACCTACGAGCAGTACTTC. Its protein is CASSHRGTYEQYF.

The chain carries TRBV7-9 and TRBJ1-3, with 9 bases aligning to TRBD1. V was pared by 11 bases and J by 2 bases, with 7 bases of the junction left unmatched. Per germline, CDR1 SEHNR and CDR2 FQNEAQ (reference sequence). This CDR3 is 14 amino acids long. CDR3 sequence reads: CAGRTGGAGNTIYF. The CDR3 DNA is TGTGCCGGACGAACAGGGGGCGCTGGAAACACCATATATTTT.

CDR3 sequence reads: CAWREGWSTEAFF. The CDR3 nucleotides read TGTGCCTGGAGGGAAGGGTGGAGCACTGAAGCTTTCTTT. The rearrangement links TRBV30 to TRBJ1-1; D gene ambiguous. Germline V lookup: CDR1 GTSNPN, CDR2 SVGIG (reference sequence). The CDR3 spans 13 residues. V was cut by 3 bases and J by 4 bases, with 12 bases left in between. Supplemented by reference TRBV30 and TRBJ1-1, the full variable domain reads SQTIHQWPATLVQPVGSPLSLECTVEGTSNPNLYWYRQAAGRGLQLLFYSVGIGQISSEVPQNLSASRPQDRQFILSSKKLLLSDSGFYLCAWREGWSTEAFFGQGTRLTVV.

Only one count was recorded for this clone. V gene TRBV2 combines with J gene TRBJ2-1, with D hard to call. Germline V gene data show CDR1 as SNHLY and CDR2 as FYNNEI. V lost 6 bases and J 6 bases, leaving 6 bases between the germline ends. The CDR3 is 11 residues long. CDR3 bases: TGTGCCAGCAGCTTGGTCAATGAGCAGTTCTTC. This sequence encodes CASSLVNEQFF.

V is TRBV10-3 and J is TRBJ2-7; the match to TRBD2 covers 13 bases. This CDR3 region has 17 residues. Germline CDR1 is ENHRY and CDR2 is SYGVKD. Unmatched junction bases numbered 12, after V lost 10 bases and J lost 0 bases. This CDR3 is CATGTSGTRILSYEQYF. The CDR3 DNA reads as TGTGCCACGGGGACTAGCGGGACTCGAATCCTCTCCTACGAGCAGTACTTC.

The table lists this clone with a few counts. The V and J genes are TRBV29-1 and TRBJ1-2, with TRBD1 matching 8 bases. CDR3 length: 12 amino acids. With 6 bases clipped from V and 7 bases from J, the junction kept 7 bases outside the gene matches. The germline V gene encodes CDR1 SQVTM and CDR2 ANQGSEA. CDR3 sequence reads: CSVPTGGGGYTF. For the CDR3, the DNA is TGCAGCGTACCAACAGGGGGGGGTGGCTACACCTTC.

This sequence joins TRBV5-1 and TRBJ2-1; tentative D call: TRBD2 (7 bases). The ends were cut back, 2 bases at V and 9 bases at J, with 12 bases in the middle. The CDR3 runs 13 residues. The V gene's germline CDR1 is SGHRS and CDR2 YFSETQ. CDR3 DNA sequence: TGCGCCAGCAGCTTTCAGGGAGGGGGTGAGCAGTTCTTC. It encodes CASSFQGGGEQFF.

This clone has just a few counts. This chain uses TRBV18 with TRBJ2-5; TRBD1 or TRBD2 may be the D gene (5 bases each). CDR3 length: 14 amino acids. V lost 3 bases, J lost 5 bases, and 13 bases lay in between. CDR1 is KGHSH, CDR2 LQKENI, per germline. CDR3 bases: TGTGCCAGCTCACCTCGGGACGGTGGGGAGACCCAGTACTTC. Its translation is CASSPRDGGETQYF.